This T cell receptor beta chain was observed in a study of T cell responses to AZD1222 COVID-19 vaccine. General observations from the study: Reportedly, nearly half the spike-specific TCRs target unmutated variant regions.

On this clone: Its matching antigen is unknown.

Here immunoSEQ multiplex PCR was the method, and the copy in TCRdb shows in-frame clones only, minus some. The sample records about 140,000 clones, 75% to 90% being singletons. CDR1 MNHEY and CDR2 SVGAGI come from the germline V gene. The CDR3 contains 15 residues. With V trimmed by 0 bases and J by 5 bases, 6 bases remained unmatched. This clonotype was obtained from an adult in good health. The V call is TRBV6-5, the J call TRBJ2-7, with TRBD1 matching 8 bases. The sample was peripheral blood, taken on day 0 of AZD1222 vaccination. CDR3: CASSYSDRGIDEQYF. The DNA of the CDR3 is TGTGCCAGCAGTTACTCAGACAGGGGAATCGACGAGCAGTACTTC.